These 31 T cell receptor beta chains were sequenced from one sample in a study of PD-1 blockade in classical Hodgkin lymphoma. Repertoires were generated with immunoSEQ multiplex PCR, while TCRdb's copy carries only in-frame clones and drops some. The sample lists 90,000 to 130,000 clones; about 89% were seen once. Each patient relapsed following autologous stem cell transplantation, and prior brentuximab vedotin exposure differed. The source material was peripheral blood mononuclear cells (PBMCs), sampled before the second cycle of nivolumab. These TCRs come from a human donor with classical Hodgkin lymphoma.

The CDR3 region has the DNA TGTGCCAGCAGCTTAAGTTACAATGAGCAGTTCTTC. Amino acids: CASSLSYNEQFF. The chain joins TRBV11-3 to TRBJ2-1; D is uncertain. The CDR3 has 12 amino acids. The germline V gene has CDR1 SGHNT and CDR2 YENEEA. Trimming left V 2 bases short and J 4 bases short, with 3 bases between.

The genes are TRBV11-2 and TRBJ2-7; D call uncertain. This CDR3 is 15 amino acids long. The germline gives CDR1 SGHAT, CDR2 FQNNGV. Trimming took off 0 bases at V and 4 bases at J, with 13 bases between the two ends. The CDR3 DNA sequence: TGTGCCAGCAGCTTAGAGAGCACGGTATCGTACGAGCAGTACTTC. Amino acids: CASSLESTVSYEQYF.

V usage is TRBV7-9 and J usage is TRBJ2-2, with D unclear. The CDR3 consists of 14 residues. V was clipped by 1 base and J by 7 bases, with 10 bases between them. Germline CDR1 reads SEHNR; CDR2 reads FQNEAQ (reference sequence). DNA of the CDR3: TGTGCCAGCAGCTTAGAATCCAGCCACGGGGAGCTGTTTTTT. Translation: CASSLESSHGELFF.

V is TRBV6-5 and J is TRBJ1-4; 7 bases are shared with TRBD1. Trimming cost V 4 bases and J 4 bases; bases outside gene matches: 3. Germline V gives CDR1 MNHEY, CDR2 SVGAGI. This CDR3 has 14 residues. The CDR3 DNA is TGTGCCAGCAGTTCGGGACAGCTTAATGAAAAACTGTTTTTT. Amino acids: CASSSGQLNEKLFF.

The chain has TRBV2 and TRBJ2-7; tentatively, D is TRBD2 (6 bases). The CDR3 is 15 residues long. Germline assignment: CDR1 SNHLY and CDR2 FYNNEI. Deletions cut 8 bases from V and 2 bases from J, with 19 bases between. The CDR3 nucleotides are TGTGCCAGCCTCCGCGGCGGCGGGGCAACCTACGAGCAGTACTTC. It specifies CASLRGGGATYEQYF. Combining the CDR3 with reference TRBV2 and TRBJ2-7 gives the whole variable domain EPEVTQTPSHQVTQMGQEVILRCVPISNHLYFYWYRQILGQKVEFLVSFYNNEISEKSEIFDDQFSVERPDGSNFTLKIRSTKLEDSAMYFCASLRGGGATYEQYFGPGTRLTVT.

The genes are TRBV10-3 and TRBJ1-3; 11 bases align to TRBD1. Germline-derived CDR1 and CDR2 are ENHRY and SYGVKD. This CDR3 spans 15 amino acids. V was pared by 6 bases and J by 4 bases, with 5 bases of the junction left unmatched. CDR3 protein: CAIRGQGAGGNTIYF. The DNA of the CDR3 is TGTGCCATCAGAGGACAGGGGGCAGGAGGAAACACCATATATTTT.

In this sample, this clone turned up a few times. This chain's CDR3 is CASSYSRIAPDTQYF. The CDR3 DNA is TGTGCCAGCAGTTACTCGCGAATCGCCCCAGATACGCAGTATTTT. The V gene is TRBV6-5, the J gene TRBJ2-3; D is undetermined. The germline V gene encodes CDR1 MNHEY and CDR2 SVGAGI. CDR3 length: 15 residues. Trimming pared 0 bases from V and 4 bases from J, leaving 11 bases between.

The chain joins TRBV19 to TRBJ1-2, with unresolved D. V lost 3 bases to trimming and J lost 0 bases, with 14 bases between them. The CDR3 extends over 16 amino acids. Germline-derived CDR1 and CDR2 are LNHDA and SQIVND (reference sequence). The CDR3 DNA reads TGTGCCAGTAGTATTCTGTTGGGGAATGCTAACTATGGCTACACCTTC. This gives the protein CASSILLGNANYGYTF. Looking up the rest from reference TRBV19 and TRBJ1-2 gives the full variable domain: DGGITQSPKYLFRKEGQNVTLSCEQNLNHDAMYWYRQDPGQGLRLIYYSQIVNDFQKGDIAEGYSVSREKKESFPLTVTSAQKNPTAFYLCASSILLGNANYGYTFGSGTRLTVV.

The CDR3: CATSGNPRTEAFF. CDR3 coding DNA: TGTGCCACCAGCGGCAATCCCAGGACTGAAGCTTTCTTT. This sequence joins TRBV15 and TRBJ1-1; D gene unclear. CDR1 LNHNV and CDR2 YYDKDF come from the germline V gene (reference sequence). CDR3 length: 13 amino acids. Trimming took 5 bases from V and 5 from J, leaving 12 bases between them.

The chain joins TRBV11-2 to TRBJ1-3; 9 bases map to TRBD1. Per germline, CDR1 SGHAT and CDR2 FQNNGV. The CDR3 extends over 14 amino acids. V was clipped by 5 bases and J by 4 bases; unmatched bases: 3. The CDR3 reads CASSPGTGGNTIYF. In nucleotides, the CDR3 is TGTGCCAGCAGCCCCGGGACAGGGGGAAACACCATATATTTT.

A remark on this clone: One junction end does not reproduce the germline sequence, and a read error may be involved. Different DNA sequences within this sample yield the same CDR3. The chain carries TRBV2 and TRBJ2-5; 8 bases agree with TRBD1. The CDR3 consists of 16 residues. Looked up from germline, CDR1 is SNHLY and CDR2 is FYNNEI. The CDR3 DNA is TGTGCCAGTCGTCCCCTGGACAGGGTGGAAGAAGAGACCCAATACTTC. It specifies CASRPLDRVEEETQYF.

The genes are TRBV25-1 and TRBJ1-5, with D tentatively TRBD1 (5 bases). The CDR3 length is 14 residues. The germline CDR1 and CDR2 sequences are MGHDK and SYGVNS. V lost 3 bases and J 1 base, leaving 7 bases between the germline ends. The CDR3 DNA reads as TGTGCCAGCAGTGACTCAGGGAGCAATCAGCCCCAGCATTTT. Translated: CASSDSGSNQPQHF.

V and J are TRBV2 and TRBJ2-1; a possible D gene is TRBD2 (7 bases). Trimming took off 10 bases at V and 9 bases at J, with 19 bases between the two ends. This CDR3 has 13 residues. Per the germline V gene, CDR1 is SNHLY and CDR2 is FYNNEI. The CDR3 nucleotides are TGTGCCACGGGGGGCCTAGGAATAAGTGAGCAGTTCTTC. Translating it yields CATGGLGISEQFF.

The rearrangement joins TRBV12-5 to TRBJ2-3; 11 bases align to TRBD2. The germline V gene has CDR1 LGHNT and CDR2 FRNRAP. The CDR3 extends over 15 amino acids. V was pared by 6 bases and J by 5 bases, with 7 bases of the junction left unmatched. The chain's CDR3 is CASGRGLAEGDTQYF. The CDR3 DNA reads TGTGCTAGTGGGCGGGGACTAGCGGAGGGAGATACGCAGTATTTT.

This chain joins TRBV5-8 and TRBJ2-7; maybe TRBD2 (5 bases). Trimming removed 1 base at V and 5 bases at J, with 16 bases between. The CDR3 sequence is 15 residues long. Per germline, CDR1 SGHTS and CDR2 YDEGEE. CDR3 loop: CASSLRRLFGDEQYF. CDR3 DNA: TGTGCCAGCAGCTTGCGTCGACTTTTCGGGGACGAGCAGTACTTC.

This clone was counted only a few times. The J gene is TRBJ2-2, the V gene TRBV10-1, with a tentative D call TRBD2 (6 bases). Trimming removed 4 bases from V and 3 bases from J, with 12 bases in between. Germline lookup yields CDR1 WNHNN and CDR2 SYGVQD (reference sequence). The CDR3 loop spans 15 amino acids. CDR3 residues: CASSVGGTYTGELFF. CDR3 in DNA: TGCGCCAGCAGTGTTGGCGGGACCTACACCGGGGAGCTGTTTTTT.

The rearrangement links TRBV28 to TRBJ1-5; 7 bases align to TRBD1. This CDR3 region has 15 residues. Germline V gene lookup returns CDR1 MDHEN and CDR2 SYDVKM. V shed 2 bases and J 2 bases; nucleotides not matched to a gene: 3. The CDR3 spells CASSLVTGRNQPQHF. For the CDR3, the DNA is TGTGCCAGCAGTTTAGTGACAGGGCGCAATCAGCCCCAGCATTTT. Supplemented by reference TRBV28 and TRBJ1-5, the full variable domain reads DVKVTQSSRYLVKRTGEKVFLECVQDMDHENMFWYRQDPGLGLRLIYFSYDVKMKEKGDIPEGYSVSREKKERFSLILESASTNQTSMYLCASSLVTGRNQPQHFGDGTRLSIL.

The chain has TRBV11-2 and TRBJ2-3, with 7 positions matching TRBD1. Trimming cost V 6 bases and J 6 bases; bases outside gene matches: 12. The germline gives CDR1 SGHAT, CDR2 FQNNGV. The CDR3 extends over 15 amino acids. CDR3 residues: CASSSLRGPWDTQYF. CDR3 bases: TGTGCCAGCAGTTCCTTAAGGGGGCCTTGGGATACGCAGTATTTT.

This sequence joins TRBV4-3 and TRBJ2-2, with 9 bases matching TRBD1. This CDR3 is 15 amino acids long. Trimming cost V 4 bases and J 5 bases; bases outside gene matches: 5. The V gene's germline CDR1 is LGHNA and CDR2 YSLEER. The CDR3 DNA follows: TGCGCCAGCAGCCGTACAGGGGGCGATACCGGGGAGCTGTTTTTT. Its translation: CASSRTGGDTGELFF.

The rearrangement links TRBV2 to TRBJ1-5, with 10 bases lining up with TRBD1. CDR1 and CDR2 from the germline V gene are SNHLY and FYNNEI. The CDR3 spans 14 residues. J gave up 9 bases and V 8 bases, and 10 bases lay outside the gene matches. CDR3 loop: CASRGTGELGPQHF. In DNA, the CDR3 is TGTGCCAGCCGAGGGACAGGGGAACTAGGGCCCCAGCATTTT. Full variable domain (missing parts from reference TRBV2 and TRBJ1-5): EPEVTQTPSHQVTQMGQEVILRCVPISNHLYFYWYRQILGQKVEFLVSFYNNEISEKSEIFDDQFSVERPDGSNFTLKIRSTKLEDSAMYFCASRGTGELGPQHFGDGTRLSIL.

The chain is built from TRBV27 and TRBJ2-7; D may be TRBD2 (6 bases). CDR3 length: 15 amino acids. CDR1 MNHEY and CDR2 SMNVEV come from the germline V gene (reference sequence). Between the trimmed V and J ends, which lost 3 bases and 4 bases, there was a span of 16 bases. This CDR3 reads CASSFGGLEGYEQYF. CDR3 DNA sequence: TGTGCCAGCAGTTTTGGAGGGCTGGAGGGGTACGAGCAGTACTTC.

The rearrangement joins TRBV19 to TRBJ1-4; TRBD1 agrees at 10 bases. Germline lookup yields CDR1 LNHDA and CDR2 SQIVND (reference sequence). V gave up 4 bases and J gave up 3 bases; unmatched junction bases: 5. The length of the CDR3 is 16 residues. Written as DNA, the CDR3 is TGTGCCAGTAGTAAGGACAGGGGGAACGCTAATGAAAAACTGTTTTTT. Protein product: CASSKDRGNANEKLFF.

The chain is built from TRBV7-9 and TRBJ2-7, with TRBD1 matching 10 bases. The CDR3 totals 15 residues. Germline V lookup: CDR1 SEHNR, CDR2 FQNEAQ (reference sequence). V gave up 3 bases and J gave up 4 bases; unmatched junction bases: 6. Here the CDR3 DNA reads TGTGCCAGCAGCTTGGGGACAGGGGACGGGTACGAGCAGTACTTC. This gives the protein CASSLGTGDGYEQYF.

The rearrangement joins TRBV7-9 to TRBJ1-1; TRBD1 is a possible D gene (5 bases). CDR1 SEHNR and CDR2 FQNEAQ come from the germline V gene (reference sequence). Trimming took 1 base from V and 4 from J, leaving 10 bases between them. This CDR3 region has 14 residues. The CDR3 is CASSLDQGGTEAFF. The CDR3 region has the DNA TGTGCCAGCAGCTTAGATCAGGGTGGCACTGAAGCTTTCTTT. Variable domain in full (rest from reference TRBV7-9 and TRBJ1-1): DTGVSQNPRHKITKRGQNVTFRCDPISEHNRLYWYRQTLGQGPEFLTYFQNEAQLEKSRLLSDRFSAERPKGSFSTLEIQRTEQGDSAMYLCASSLDQGGTEAFFGQGTRLTVV.

The rearrangement joins TRBV30 to TRBJ2-5, with no clear D. With 1 base removed from V and 5 bases from J, the gap between germline ends came to 5 bases. The CDR3 is made up of 11 amino acids. CDR1 and CDR2 (germline): GTSNPN, SVGIG (reference sequence). The CDR3 spells CAWSGVETQYF. The DNA of the CDR3 is TGTGCCTGGAGTGGGGTGGAGACCCAGTACTTC.

The chain carries TRBV6-5 and TRBJ2-1, with 7 positions matching TRBD2. Per germline, CDR1 MNHEY and CDR2 SVGAGI. V lost 4 bases, J lost 3 bases, and 9 bases stayed unmatched. This CDR3 comprises 16 residues. The CDR3 here is CASSLSLATRYNEQFF. The CDR3 bases are TGTGCCAGCAGTTTGTCACTAGCGACCCGCTACAATGAGCAGTTCTTC.

The chain uses TRBV19 and TRBJ1-1; D not certain. Trimming shortened V by 3 bases and J by 0 bases, and 8 bases separated the two germline ends. Germline-derived CDR1 and CDR2 are LNHDA and SQIVND (reference sequence). This CDR3 has 14 residues. The CDR3 reads CASSIGEMNTEAFF. In nucleotides, the CDR3 is TGTGCCAGTAGTATTGGAGAGATGAACACTGAAGCTTTCTTT.

The chain couples TRBV5-1 to TRBJ1-1; D is unresolved. The CDR3 is made up of 15 amino acids. Trimming pared 4 bases from V and 3 bases from J, leaving 16 bases between. The V gene's germline CDR1 is SGHRS and CDR2 YFSETQ. The CDR3 here is CASSPRSGFDTEAFF. The CDR3 coding sequence is TGCGCCAGCAGCCCCCGTTCTGGATTTGACACTGAAGCTTTCTTT.

V and J are TRBV19 and TRBJ1-3; D is possibly TRBD1 (6 bases). V gave up 3 bases and J gave up 4 bases, with 10 bases separating them. CDR1 LNHDA and CDR2 SQIVND come from the germline V gene (reference sequence). The CDR3 runs to 14 residues. This CDR3 reads CASSIRGQGNTIYF. CDR3 bases: TGTGCCAGTAGTATCCGGGGACAAGGAAACACCATATATTTT.

V and J are TRBV11-2 and TRBJ2-1; D is undetermined. Germline V gives CDR1 SGHAT, CDR2 FQNNGV. The length of the CDR3 is 15 residues. Between the trimmed V and J ends, which lost 5 bases and 0 bases, there was a span of 11 bases. CDR3 residues: CASSAEWSSYNEQFF. DNA of the CDR3: TGTGCCAGCAGCGCCGAGTGGAGCTCCTACAATGAGCAGTTCTTC.

V is TRBV5-6 and J is TRBJ2-1; D call uncertain. This CDR3 comprises 14 residues. Germline V gene sequence: CDR1 SGHDT, CDR2 YYEEEE. V was shortened by 1 base and J by 6 bases, with 11 bases between the two germline ends. The CDR3: CASSLMNFPNEQFF. The CDR3 DNA reads TGTGCCAGCAGCTTGATGAACTTCCCCAATGAGCAGTTCTTC.